This TCR beta chain was recovered during a study of technical replicates of blood from several donors. V was clipped by 6 bases and J by 7 bases; unmatched bases: 9. The CDR3 spans 13 residues. Germline CDR1 is MNHEY and CDR2 is SVGAGI. Repertoires were generated with immunoSEQ multiplex PCR, while TCRdb's copy carries only in-frame clones and drops some. This table has about 64,000 clones, 75% to 90% appearing once. This clonotype was obtained from a human donor in good health. Some clones in this sample may be carry-over from other donors' samples. Sequences were obtained from PBMCs. The V gene is TRBV6-5, the J gene TRBJ2-7; 7 bases are shared with TRBD1. The DNA of the CDR3 is TGTGCCAGCAGGGGGACAGCTTTAGGGGAGCAGTACTTC. The encoded protein is CASRGTALGEQYF.